Shown below are 11 T cell receptor beta chains from a single sample sequenced in a study of blood T cell repertoires in COVID-19. TCRdb's table, derived via immunoSEQ multiplex PCR, lists solely in-frame clones and lacks some. The data hold some 180,000 clones, with over 70% observed a single time. The sequenced material came from PBMCs or T cells enriched from blood (not recorded which). The origin of the receptors is a man in his sixties who had been exposed to COVID-19.

This chain connects TRBV29-1 to TRBJ1-1; 9 positions agree with TRBD1. Germline CDR1 reads SQVTM; CDR2 reads ANQGSEA. V dropped 6 bases and J dropped 1; count of bases not matched to a gene: 0. The CDR3 length is 12 residues. The chain's CDR3 is CSVTGGNTEAFF. The DNA of the CDR3 is TGCAGCGTGACAGGGGGGAACACTGAAGCTTTCTTT.

V and J are TRBV7-9 and TRBJ1-1, with D unresolved. V lost 2 bases, J lost 3 bases, and 13 bases lay in between. Germline values: CDR1 SEHNR, CDR2 FQNEAQ (reference sequence). CDR3 size: 15 residues. The CDR3 DNA reads TGTGCCAGCAGCTTATCTTCCGGGGTCGACACTGAAGCTTTCTTT. It codes for CASSLSSGVDTEAFF.

The V call is TRBV19, the J call TRBJ2-4; no firm D call. The CDR3 consists of 16 residues. V lost 3 bases, J lost 1 base, and 13 bases lay in between. Germline CDR1 is LNHDA and CDR2 is SQIVND (reference sequence). CDR3 coding DNA: TGTGCCAGTAGTATCGAAAGCTTTGCGGCCAAAAACATTCAGTACTTC. Its translation: CASSIESFAAKNIQYF.

This clone was counted many times. The chain uses TRBV7-9 and TRBJ2-2, with 9 bases lining up with TRBD1. Germline CDR1 is SEHNR and CDR2 is FQNEAQ (reference sequence). After removal of 11 bases from V and 4 bases from J, the junction contained 5 bases not matched to a gene. The CDR3 has 13 residues. The CDR3 loop reads CAPGDRVTGELFF. In nucleotides, the CDR3 is TGTGCCCCCGGGGACAGGGTCACCGGGGAGCTGTTTTTT.

Here the CDR3 reads CASSRTINEQFF. CDR3 in DNA: TGTGCCAGCAGCCGGACTATCAATGAGCAGTTCTTC. The rearrangement joins TRBV7-3 to TRBJ2-1, with D possibly TRBD2 on 6 matching bases. Trimming stripped 5 bases from V and 6 bases from J, with 8 bases between. The CDR3 has 12 residues. Germline lookup yields CDR1 SGHTA and CDR2 FQGTGA.

This clone was seen only a few times. The rearrangement joins TRBV28 to TRBJ2-7; TRBD1 might be the D (5 bases). The CDR3 spans 13 residues. In germline, CDR1 is MDHEN, CDR2 SYDVKM. With 3 bases removed from V and 4 bases from J, the gap between germline ends came to 10 bases. CDR3 in DNA: TGTGCCAGCAGTTTTGTAGGGGTATACGAGCAGTACTTC. Residues: CASSFVGVYEQYF.

In its sample, this clone was seen once. This rearrangement joins TRBV7-3 to TRBJ2-6; TRBD2 aligns across 7 bases. The CDR3 has 18 amino acids. V trimming: 5 bases; J trimming: 0 bases; junction bases outside the gene matches: 10. Germline V gene lookup returns CDR1 SGHTA and CDR2 FQGTGA. For the CDR3, the DNA is TGTGCCAGCAGCACCGCGGGACTAAGCCTCTCTGGGGCCAACGTCCTGACTTTC. Amino acids: CASSTAGLSLSGANVLTF.

This clone came up many times. The identical CDR3 is also encoded by other nucleotide sequences in the sample. The chain combines TRBV6-1 with TRBJ2-5, with D perhaps matching TRBD1 (6 bases). The CDR3 sequence is 13 residues long. Trimming cost V 1 base and J 5 bases, with 8 bases left between them. The germline V gene has CDR1 MNHNS and CDR2 SASEGT. The CDR3 DNA sequence: TGTGCCAGCAGTGAAGGGGGGCGGGAGACCCAGTACTTC. Translation: CASSEGGRETQYF.

The V and J genes are TRBV5-1 and TRBJ1-2; 7 bases line up with TRBD1. With V trimmed by 4 bases and J by 2 bases, 5 bases remained unmatched. Germline CDR1 is SGHRS and CDR2 is YFSETQ. This CDR3 has 14 residues. CDR3 in DNA: TGCGCCAGCAGCATGGGGACAGCGAACTATGGCTACACCTTC. This codes for CASSMGTANYGYTF.

The V and J genes are TRBV7-3 and TRBJ1-1, with D possibly matching TRBD1 (6 bases). The CDR3 runs to 14 residues. The germline V and J ends were trimmed by 6 bases and 1 base, with 12 bases remaining between them. Germline-derived CDR1 and CDR2 are SGHTA and FQGTGA. The CDR3 DNA is TGTGCCAGCAGGCAACGGGGGGCGAACACTGAAGCTTTCTTT. Translated, it gives CASRQRGANTEAFF.

This chain links TRBV6-2 or TRBV6-3 with TRBJ2-3, with a weak D call TRBD2 (6 bases). The CDR3 loop spans 15 amino acids. V lost 2 bases and J 4 bases, leaving 13 bases between the germline ends. The germline V gene encodes CDR1 MNHEY and CDR2 SVGEGT. For the CDR3, the DNA is TGTGCCAGCAGTTACCGGATAGCGGTGGCAGATACGCAGTATTTT. It encodes CASSYRIAVADTQYF.